The source of this TCR beta chain is a study of T cells after yellow fever vaccination. Overall study findings and caveats: Peak timing came faster in the weaker secondary response, day 5 versus 15.

The V gene's germline CDR1 is MDHEN and CDR2 SYDVKM. CDR3 length: 14 residues. V was clipped by 3 bases and J by 0 bases, with 6 bases between them. This clonotype showed up many times. No antigen is known for it. Each CDR3 protein gets one entry after TCRdb re-called the 5' RACE reads with MiXCR. The sample contains approximately 70,000 distinct CDR3 sequences, approximately 7% of which appear only once. This receptor was identified in a man between 18 and 29 years old who received the YFV17D yellow fever vaccine. V is TRBV28 and J is TRBJ2-4; no clear D. The sequences come from CD8+ T cells sorted from PBMCs, collected roughly seven weeks after the first yellow fever vaccination. The CDR3 DNA follows: TGTGCCAGCAGTTTTCTAATAGCCAAAAACATTCAGTACTTC. Translating gives CASSFLIAKNIQYF.